The 32 T cell receptor beta chains presented below share a single source sample, sequenced in a study of blood T cells in healthy people across ages. For the second PCR, which ran for roughly 6 to 12 cycles, a sample-barcoded 5' primer and a J-beta primer mix were used. MiXCR was run by TCRdb on the 5' RACE reads, yielding one entry per CDR3 protein. The table has over 700,000 distinct CDR3 sequences, about 55% seen once. The sample taken for sequencing was blood. The receptors stem from a man aged 80 or over in good health.

This clonotype was counted a few times. The J gene is TRBJ2-5, the V gene TRBV5-1, with 11 bases matching TRBD2. The trim removed 2 bases at V and 2 bases at J, leaving 5 bases unmatched. The CDR3 sequence is 16 residues long. CDR1 SGHRS and CDR2 YFSETQ come from the germline V gene. The CDR3 loop reads CASSFSSGRPQETQYF. The CDR3 DNA is TGCGCCAGCAGCTTTTCTAGCGGGAGGCCTCAAGAGACCCAGTACTTC.

The chain couples TRBV14 to TRBJ2-7; D is possibly TRBD1 or TRBD2 (5 bases each). This CDR3 comprises 16 residues. CDR1 and CDR2 from the germline V gene are SGHDN and FVKESK. The ends were cut back, 4 bases at V and 0 bases at J, with 16 bases in the middle. CDR3 amino acids: CASSPRGGSISYEQYF. The CDR3 DNA follows: TGTGCCAGCAGCCCCCGGGGCGGTTCCATCTCCTACGAGCAGTACTTC.

This clonotype was detected once. V is TRBV5-5 and J is TRBJ2-1; 8 bases are shared with TRBD2. J gave up 0 bases and V 4 bases, and 3 bases lay outside the gene matches. The CDR3 has 15 amino acids. Germline V gene lookup returns CDR1 SGHKS and CDR2 YYEKEE (reference sequence). The CDR3 DNA is TGTGCCAGCAGCCGTAGCGGGGTCTCCTACAATGAGCAGTTCTTC. Residues: CASSRSGVSYNEQFF.

This clonotype was seen a few times. V usage is TRBV20-1 and J usage is TRBJ2-7; TRBD2 is a possible D gene (5 bases). The CDR3 has 13 amino acids. The V and J ends lost 2 bases and 2 bases respectively, with 10 bases between them. CDR1 and CDR2 from the germline V gene are DFQATT and SNEGSKA (reference sequence). CDR3 in DNA: TGCAGTGCTAGAACGGGATCCCCCTACGAGCAGTACTTC. Amino acid sequence: CSARTGSPYEQYF.

V is TRBV7-2 and J is TRBJ1-1; 7 bases fit TRBD1. The CDR3 length is 18 residues. V lost 1 base and J lost 2; bases outside the gene matches: 13. Germline V CDR1 and CDR2: SGHTA, FQGNSA. The CDR3 DNA sequence: TGTGCCAGCAGCTTAGTAGCCCGACTGGTAGGGGGCAACACTGAAGCTTTCTTT. Translated: CASSLVARLVGGNTEAFF.

The chain has TRBV20-1 and TRBJ2-3; 12 nucleotides agree with TRBD2. This CDR3 is built from 16 residues. From germline, CDR1 is DFQATT and CDR2 SNEGSKA (reference sequence). The V segment lost 0 bases and the J segment 14 bases; nucleotides outside the gene matches: 15. DNA for the CDR3: TGCAGTGCTAGAGACGGGACTAGCGGGCTGCACAGATACGCGTATTTT. Amino acids: CSARDGTSGLHRYAYF.

V usage is TRBV12-3 or TRBV12-4 and J usage is TRBJ2-3; the D gene is possibly TRBD1 (6 bases). The CDR3 extends over 13 amino acids. V dropped 6 bases and J dropped 10 bases, with 17 bases sitting between them. The CDR3 DNA follows: TGTGCCAGCAGCAGGTTGGGGGCCGATGCGCAGTATTTT. Its protein is CASSRLGADAQYF.

This clonotype was found a few times. The J gene is TRBJ1-2, the V gene TRBV7-2, with D uncertain. The CDR3 is made up of 12 amino acids. V dropped 5 bases and J dropped 5 bases, with 9 bases sitting between them. Germline-derived CDR1 and CDR2 are SGHTA and FQGNSA. This CDR3 reads CASSPKTYGYTF. The CDR3 region has the DNA TGTGCCAGCAGCCCGAAGACTTATGGCTACACCTTC.

V is TRBV6-6 and J is TRBJ1-4; TRBD1 matches 9 bases. The CDR3 is made up of 15 amino acids. The germline gives CDR1 MNHNY, CDR2 SVGAGI (reference sequence). The V gene end was trimmed by 4 bases and the J gene end by 4 bases; junction bases not matched to a gene: 4. CDR3 sequence: CASSSTGGYNEKLFF. The CDR3 DNA follows: TGTGCCAGCAGTTCTACAGGGGGCTATAATGAAAAACTGTTTTTT.

The chain uses TRBV5-1 and TRBJ2-2, with D uncertain. Trimming left V 0 bases short and J 5 bases short, with 14 bases between. This CDR3 region has 16 residues. Germline CDR1 reads SGHRS; CDR2 reads YFSETQ. CDR3 sequence reads: CASSLGLRAVTGELFF. CDR3 in DNA: TGCGCCAGCAGCTTGGGCCTTCGGGCTGTAACCGGGGAGCTGTTTTTT.

The V and J genes are TRBV7-2 and TRBJ2-5, with D maybe TRBD2 (6 bases). V was shortened by 5 bases and J by 11 bases, with 24 bases between the two germline ends. CDR1 and CDR2 from the germline V gene are SGHTA and FQGNSA. The CDR3 runs 15 residues. The CDR3 region has the DNA TGTGCCAGCAGCCCCTTCCCGGGACTCCCCCTAGAGCAGTACTTC. Its protein is CASSPFPGLPLEQYF.

The chain recombines TRBV7-9 with TRBJ2-1, with 9 bases lining up with TRBD1. There are 15 residues in the CDR3. Germline CDR1 SEHNR, CDR2 FQNEAQ (reference sequence). The V and J ends lost 2 bases and 7 bases, in that order; junction bases with no gene match: 6. The CDR3 loop is CASSLSTGGRNEQFF. CDR3 DNA sequence: TGTGCCAGCAGCTTAAGTACAGGGGGCCGGAATGAGCAGTTCTTC.

The chain links TRBV28 to TRBJ1-2; D remains unclear. The CDR3 contains 16 residues. The ends were cut back, 4 bases at V and 1 base at J, with 16 bases in the middle. Germline CDR1 MDHEN, CDR2 SYDVKM. This chain's CDR3 is CASSSLLVGINYGYTF. CDR3 nucleotides: TGTGCCAGCAGTTCCCTACTTGTTGGAATTAACTATGGCTACACCTTC.

This clonotype has a handful of counts. The rearrangement links TRBV20-1 to TRBJ2-5; D is possibly TRBD1 (6 bases). This CDR3 is built from 14 residues. Trimming took 4 bases from V and 4 from J, leaving 16 bases between them. The germline CDR1 and CDR2 sequences are DFQATT and SNEGSKA (reference sequence). The CDR3 nucleotides are TGCAGTGCTAACCCTCTCCAGGGGAGAGAGACCCAGTACTTC. Translated, it gives CSANPLQGRETQYF.

The gene calls are TRBV2 and TRBJ2-4; unclear D gene. With the DNA end fitting TRBJ2-5 better, the J assignment may be wrong. In germline, CDR1 is SNHLY, CDR2 FYNNEI. The CDR3 has 14 amino acids. In DNA form, the CDR3 reads TGTGCCAGCAGTAGCTCGAGCTTACAAGAGACCCAGTACTTC. This codes for CASSSSSLQETQYF.

The rearrangement uses TRBV11-2 and TRBJ2-7, with D unresolved. The CDR3 runs 15 residues. The V end was cut by 1 base, the J end by 0 bases, with 10 bases between. Germline lookup yields CDR1 SGHAT and CDR2 FQNNGV. The CDR3 nucleotides are TGTGCCAGCAGCTTAGGGTATGAGATCTCCTACGAGCAGTACTTC. Protein sequence: CASSLGYEISYEQYF.

This clonotype came up a few times. CDR3 amino acids: CASSLANFRQANYGYTF. CDR3 in DNA: TGCGCCAGCAGCTTGGCCAATTTTCGACAGGCAAACTATGGCTACACCTTC. The rearrangement links TRBV5-1 to TRBJ1-2, with D perhaps TRBD1 (6 bases). This CDR3 has 17 residues. V was cut by 0 bases and J by 2 bases, with 17 bases left in between. Germline loops: CDR1 SGHRS, CDR2 YFSETQ.

The genes are TRBV24-1 and TRBJ2-4, with D tentatively TRBD1 (6 bases). The J call is in doubt because the DNA end fits TRBJ2-7 better. The CDR3 totals 15 residues. Germline CDR1 and CDR2: KGHDR and SFDVKD. The CDR3 DNA follows: TGTGCCACCAGTGATCCCCGCAGGGGTTCGTACGAGCAGTACTTC. Translating gives CATSDPRRGSYEQYF.

The rearrangement links TRBV2 to TRBJ2-1, with D perhaps TRBD1 (5 bases). V was pared by 3 bases and J by 3 bases, with 12 bases between. The CDR3 extends over 15 amino acids. CDR1 is SNHLY, CDR2 FYNNEI, per germline. The CDR3 bases are TGTGCCAGCAGTGAGAGACAGCTAGGCTACAATGAGCAGTTCTTC. This encodes CASSERQLGYNEQFF.

This clonotype has more than one count but fewer than ten. The chain recombines TRBV10-3 with TRBJ2-1; TRBD2 aligns across 8 bases. The CDR3 length is 15 residues. J gave up 0 bases and V 6 bases, and 4 bases lay outside the gene matches. Germline V lookup: CDR1 ENHRY, CDR2 SYGVKD. As DNA, the CDR3 is TGTGCCATCAGCACTAGCGGAAGCTCCTACAATGAGCAGTTCTTC. Translating gives CAISTSGSSYNEQFF.

The chain combines TRBV11-2 with TRBJ2-7; D is ambiguous. Germline CDR1 reads SGHAT; CDR2 reads FQNNGV. The V end lost 6 bases, the J end lost 6 bases, and 12 bases lay between the germline ends. This CDR3 has 12 residues. CDR3 bases: TGTGCCAGCAGTCTCAATCGGGCCGAGCAGTACTTC. This translates into CASSLNRAEQYF.

J is TRBJ2-1 and V is TRBV5-1; 10 nucleotides match TRBD2. This CDR3 has 15 residues. The ends lost 4 bases at V and 7 bases at J; junction bases unmatched: 8. CDR1 SGHRS and CDR2 YFSETQ come from the germline V gene. For the CDR3, the DNA is TGCGCCAGCAGCGTTTCTAGCGGGAGTAGGAATGAGCAGTTCTTC. Protein product: CASSVSSGSRNEQFF.

The J gene is TRBJ2-3, the V gene TRBV4-1; D uncertain. Per the germline V gene, CDR1 is MGHRA and CDR2 is YSYEKL. The CDR3 covers 16 residues. V gave up 2 bases and J gave up 0 bases, with 12 bases separating them. The CDR3, as DNA: TGCGCCAGCAGCCAACGTACAGCGATTAGCACAGATACGCAGTATTTT. Its translation: CASSQRTAISTDTQYF.

The chain couples TRBV7-3 to TRBJ2-7; unclear D gene. V was clipped by 5 bases and J by 3 bases, with 8 bases between them. CDR1 and CDR2 from the germline V gene are SGHTA and FQGTGA. CDR3 length equals 12 residues. CDR3 residues: CASSKNNYEQYF. The CDR3 nucleotides are TGTGCCAGCAGCAAAAATAACTACGAGCAGTACTTC.

This chain joins TRBV5-1 and TRBJ2-3; 7 bases agree with TRBD1. Germline CDR1 and CDR2: SGHRS and YFSETQ. The CDR3 has 15 amino acids. V shed 4 bases and J 0 bases; nucleotides not matched to a gene: 5. Here the CDR3 reads CASSATGISTDTQYF. Written as DNA, the CDR3 is TGCGCCAGCAGCGCGACAGGGATTAGCACAGATACGCAGTATTTT.

V is TRBV27 and J is TRBJ2-6; D is undetermined. The CDR3 length is 14 residues. With 3 bases removed from V and 5 bases from J, the gap between germline ends came to 8 bases. Germline-derived CDR1 and CDR2 are MNHEY and SMNVEV (reference sequence). The CDR3 sequence: CASSLGSWANVLTF. In DNA, the CDR3 is TGTGCCAGCAGTTTGGGTTCCTGGGCCAACGTCCTGACTTTC.

V usage is TRBV20-1 and J usage is TRBJ2-1; D is uncertain. Germline V gene lookup returns CDR1 DFQATT and CDR2 SNEGSKA (reference sequence). This CDR3 is built from 13 residues. V was cut by 5 bases and J by 11 bases, with 19 bases left in between. CDR3 sequence: CSAERADLSKQFF. The CDR3 bases are TGCAGTGCTGAAAGGGCGGACCTGTCGAAGCAGTTCTTC.

This rearrangement joins TRBV24-1 to TRBJ2-2, with D unresolved. The CDR3 covers 13 residues. CDR1 and CDR2 (germline): KGHDR, SFDVKD. Trimming stripped 2 bases from V and 4 bases from J, with 4 bases between. The CDR3 DNA reads as TGTGCCACCAGTGATTCGAGCACCGGGGAGCTGTTTTTT. Translated, it gives CATSDSSTGELFF.

The rearrangement joins TRBV20-1 to TRBJ1-1, with D possibly being TRBD1 (6 bases). The V end lost 6 bases, the J end lost 2 bases, and 13 bases lay between the germline ends. This CDR3 comprises 13 residues. Per germline, CDR1 DFQATT and CDR2 SNEGSKA (reference sequence). CDR3 coding DNA: TGCAGTGCGACGGGGGACACAAACACTGAAGCTTTCTTT. Its protein product is CSATGDTNTEAFF.

The chain has TRBV5-1 and TRBJ2-1, with TRBD2 matching 15 bases. The CDR3 loop spans 19 amino acids. The germline V gene encodes CDR1 SGHRS and CDR2 YFSETQ. V lost 0 bases, J lost 0 bases, and 4 bases stayed unmatched. CDR3 sequence (DNA): TGCGCCAGCAGCTTGGGGACTAGCGGGAGGGTCCCCTCCTACAATGAGCAGTTCTTC. Residues: CASSLGTSGRVPSYNEQFF.

This clonotype was seen many times. The gene calls are TRBV6-5 and TRBJ2-7; D remains ambiguous. V lost 3 bases and J lost 2, with 8 bases in between. Per germline, CDR1 MNHEY and CDR2 SVGAGI. This CDR3 is built from 13 residues. In nucleotides, the CDR3 is TGTGCCAGCAGTTATGCCCCCACCTACGAGCAGTACTTC. This encodes CASSYAPTYEQYF.

This sequence joins TRBV20-1 and TRBJ2-1; D is perhaps TRBD2 (6 bases). The CDR3 totals 16 residues. V dropped 0 bases and J dropped 3 bases, with 15 bases sitting between them. Germline V gene lookup returns CDR1 DFQATT and CDR2 SNEGSKA (reference sequence). The CDR3, as DNA: TGCAGTGCTAGAGAGCCAGGGCCGGGACTCTACAATGAGCAGTTCTTC. Its protein product is CSAREPGPGLYNEQFF.